This entry is about one TCR beta chain. The sample belongs to a study of blood T cell repertoires in COVID-19. Study details: Samples representing acute and convalescent COVID-19 were sourced from the United States, Italy and Spain. Sources were T cells, B-cell-depleted T cells, or PBMCs; the material itself was cDNA or gDNA.

Study processing details: Estimated nucleated cell counts came from reference gene primer amplification. Generated by immunoSEQ multiplex PCR, the TCRdb table keeps only in-frame clones and is missing some. The V and J calls and clone size are taken from that table; D and trimming were inferred from the DNA. The table includes 130,000 or so clones, 82% detected once. Germline loops: CDR1 SNHLY, CDR2 FYNNEI. V shed 8 bases and J 1 base; nucleotides not matched to a gene: 11. The CDR3 has 15 amino acids. The sequence was obtained from a woman in her 70s with acute or convalescent COVID-19. The sample taken for sequencing was peripheral blood. This chain links TRBV2 with TRBJ2-7; 7 bases line up with TRBD1. CDR3 nucleotide sequence: TGTGCCAGCCGGTACCGAACGACAGGGTCCTACGAGCAGTACTTC. It encodes CASRYRTTGSYEQYF.